What follows are 10 T cell receptor beta chains derived from one specimen sequenced in a study of shared clonotypes between healthy human individuals. Profiling relied on immunoSEQ multiplex PCR, and the TCRdb table lists in-frame clones only, not all of them. The profile covers approximately 1.5 million clones, with 95% to 99% appearing a single time and approximately 0.44% taken by the ten largest. The sample comprised naive CD4+ T cells sorted from blood. The subset is: CD45RA+ positively selected. The source of these receptors is a man aged 30 to 39 in good health.

This rearrangement joins TRBV9 to TRBJ2-2; D remains ambiguous. Germline CDR1 is SGDLS and CDR2 is YYNGEE. The length of the CDR3 is 14 residues. V lost 0 bases and J 6 bases, leaving 9 bases between the germline ends. The CDR3 nucleotides read TGTGCCAGCAGCGTAGGGCAGGATGCCGGGGAGCTGTTTTTT. Translating it yields CASSVGQDAGELFF.

In regard to this clone: One junction end does not reproduce the germline sequence, and a read error may be involved. This chain connects TRBV10-3 to TRBJ2-5; 8 bases are a match to TRBD1. The CDR3 extends over 14 amino acids. Germline lookup yields CDR1 ENHRY and CDR2 SYGVKD. CDR3 bases: TGTGCCATAAGTGGATCGACAGGGGCAGAGACCCAGTACTTC. Translated, it gives CAISGSTGAETQYF.

The CDR3 DNA is TGTGCCAGCAGCTTCAGCAGGGGGACTTTCAATGAGCAGTTCTTC. Translated, it gives CASSFSRGTFNEQFF. The J gene is TRBJ2-1, the V gene TRBV7-8, with a possible D match to TRBD1 (7 bases). CDR1 is SGHVS and CDR2 is FQNEAQ in the germline V gene. The CDR3 totals 15 residues. The V end lost 3 bases, the J end lost 6 bases, and 15 bases lay between the germline ends.

V is TRBV18 and J is TRBJ2-7, with D possibly being TRBD2 (5 bases). Germline V CDR1 and CDR2: KGHSH, LQKENI. V was pared by 2 bases and J by 2 bases, with 25 bases between. CDR3 length equals 19 residues. Here the CDR3 reads CASSPRRTRNLDYPYEQYF. CDR3 DNA sequence: TGTGCCAGCTCACCAAGGAGAACTAGAAACCTCGACTACCCCTACGAGCAGTACTTC.

The J gene is TRBJ1-1, the V gene TRBV6-5; unclear D gene. Trimming took 7 bases from V and 1 from J, leaving 10 bases between them. The CDR3 covers 13 residues. From germline, CDR1 is MNHEY and CDR2 SVGAGI. The DNA of the CDR3 is TGTGCCAGCACCGTAGGGAGGAACACTGAAGCTTTCTTT. Its protein is CASTVGRNTEAFF.

In this sample, this clone turned up once. The J gene is TRBJ2-2, the V gene TRBV10-2, with TRBD2 matching 7 bases. This CDR3 contains 20 residues. The V gene end was trimmed by 6 bases and the J gene end by 4 bases; junction bases not matched to a gene: 23. Germline assignment: CDR1 WSHSY and CDR2 SAAADI. CDR3 sequence (DNA): TGCGCCAGCAGCCTAACGAGTCGCGGGAGTTGGGGTTTTGGCACCGGGGAGCTGTTTTTT. It codes for CASSLTSRGSWGFGTGELFF.

As regards this clone: Other DNA variants within this sample encode the same CDR3. The chain has TRBV28 and TRBJ2-3; D possibly corresponds to TRBD2 (6 bases). Germline V gene lookup returns CDR1 MDHEN and CDR2 SYDVKM. V shed 6 bases and J shed 1 base, with 8 bases lying between them. The CDR3 extends over 13 amino acids. CDR3 DNA: TGTGCCAGCAGGGGCGGGGGCACAGATACGCAGTATTTT. It specifies CASRGGGTDTQYF.

This chain connects TRBV4-1 to TRBJ1-1; 11 bases agree with TRBD1. Germline trimming cut 2 bases from V and 8 bases from J; bases unmatched to any gene: 7. CDR1 is MGHRA, CDR2 YSYEKL, per germline. This CDR3 is 15 amino acids long. CDR3 in amino acids: CASSQPRDRGAEAFF. The CDR3 region has the DNA TGCGCCAGCAGCCAACCCCGGGACAGGGGGGCCGAAGCTTTCTTT.

Worth noting for this clone: The identical CDR3 is also encoded by other nucleotide sequences in the sample. This chain joins TRBV18 and TRBJ1-1, with no clear D. Trimming left V 1 base short and J 4 bases short, with 7 bases between. Per the germline V gene, CDR1 is KGHSH and CDR2 is LQKENI. The CDR3 consists of 13 residues. In DNA, the CDR3 is TGTGCCAGCTCACCACAAGTTGGCACTGAAGCTTTCTTT. This sequence encodes CASSPQVGTEAFF.

The gene calls are TRBV6-1 and TRBJ2-1; no clear D. V gave up 7 bases and J gave up 7 bases, with 17 bases separating them. This CDR3 has 14 amino acids. CDR1 MNHNS and CDR2 SASEGT come from the germline V gene. Here the CDR3 DNA reads TGTGCCAGCATAGGCAGGCCTATGAGTAATGAGCAGTTCTTC. It encodes CASIGRPMSNEQFF.